These T cell receptor beta chains were read from a single sample in a study of OX40 agonist ivuxolimab in advanced cancers. Profiled with immunoSEQ multiplex PCR; TCRdb holds only in-frame clones, not every one. The repertoire holds about 73,000 clones, about 92% seen once, with over 7.5% in the top ten. The specimen comprised CD4+ or CD8+ T cells sorted from blood, sampled in a trial of the OX40 agonist ivuxolimab. The source of these receptors is an adult with an advanced solid tumor such as melanoma, head and neck, liver or kidney cancer. Each CDR3 is given without its conserved first and last residue.

CDR3	V
ASSRTQGGPEAF	TRBV7-9
ASGLDVAGELF	TRBV9
ASSSDDTDTQY	TRBV5-6
ASSHIENSPLH	TRBV4-1
ASSSAYEQY	TRBV6-5
ASSRDRGDLYEQY	TRBV18
ASSFGDRGQETQY	TRBV5-1
SRRNSYEQY	TRBV5-3
ASSEGLLQETQY	TRBV18
ASSVYLLGNNEQF	TRBV7-2
ASSLSRLAETPLTDTQY	TRBV27
AINFPTPGQGTYEQY	TRBV2
ASSWTVVPEKLF	TRBV27
ASSTWTGDYEQY	TRBV19
ASSWGTASYEQY	TRBV7-8
ASSLALGSETQY	TRBV7-9
ASSELAGGTGELF	TRBV6-4
ASSAGQLRQPQH	TRBV7-9
ASSFGWTEYQETQY	TRBV7-8
ASSPGQGEEKLF	TRBV18
ASSLRGGIGYEQY	TRBV27
ASAHPGQYNEQF	TRBV12-5
ASSQGSAGQGYEQY	TRBV4-2
ASSQGSYEQY	TRBV14